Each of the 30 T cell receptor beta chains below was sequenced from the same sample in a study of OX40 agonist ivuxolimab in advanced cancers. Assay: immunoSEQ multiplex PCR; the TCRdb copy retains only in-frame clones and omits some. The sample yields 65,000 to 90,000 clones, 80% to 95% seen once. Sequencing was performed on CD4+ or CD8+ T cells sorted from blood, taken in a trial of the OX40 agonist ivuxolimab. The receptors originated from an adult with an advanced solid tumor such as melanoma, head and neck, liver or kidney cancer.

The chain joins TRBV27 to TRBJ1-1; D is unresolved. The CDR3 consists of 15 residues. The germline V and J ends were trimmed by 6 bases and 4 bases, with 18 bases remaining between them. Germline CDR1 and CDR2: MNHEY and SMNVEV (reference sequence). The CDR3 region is CASSDKGALGTEAFF. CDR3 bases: TGTGCCAGCAGCGATAAGGGTGCCCTGGGCACTGAAGCTTTCTTT.

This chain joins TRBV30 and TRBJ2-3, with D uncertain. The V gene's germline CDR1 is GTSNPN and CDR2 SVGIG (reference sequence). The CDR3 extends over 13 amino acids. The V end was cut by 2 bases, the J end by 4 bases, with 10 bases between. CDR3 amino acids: CAWSQVAADTQYF. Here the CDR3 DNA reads TGTGCCTGGAGTCAGGTGGCGGCAGATACGCAGTATTTT.

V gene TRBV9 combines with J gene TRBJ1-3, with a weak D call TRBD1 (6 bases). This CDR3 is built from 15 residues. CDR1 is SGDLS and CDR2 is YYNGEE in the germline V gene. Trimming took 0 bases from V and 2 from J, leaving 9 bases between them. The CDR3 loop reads CASSVGRGTGNTIYF. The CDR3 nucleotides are TGTGCCAGCAGCGTAGGCAGGGGTACTGGAAACACCATATATTTT.

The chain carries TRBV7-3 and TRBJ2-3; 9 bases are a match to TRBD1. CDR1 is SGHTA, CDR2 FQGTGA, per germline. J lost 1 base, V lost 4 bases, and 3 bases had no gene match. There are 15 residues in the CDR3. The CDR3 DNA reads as TGTGCCAGCAGCTCAACAGGGGGCGGCACAGATACGCAGTATTTT. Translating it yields CASSSTGGGTDTQYF. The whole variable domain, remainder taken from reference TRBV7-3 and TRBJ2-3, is GAGVSQTPSNKVTEKGKYVELRCDPISGHTALYWYRQSLGQGPEFLIYFQGTGAADDSGLPNDRFFAVRPEGSVSTLKIQRTERGDSAVYLCASSSTGGGTDTQYFGPGTRLTVL.

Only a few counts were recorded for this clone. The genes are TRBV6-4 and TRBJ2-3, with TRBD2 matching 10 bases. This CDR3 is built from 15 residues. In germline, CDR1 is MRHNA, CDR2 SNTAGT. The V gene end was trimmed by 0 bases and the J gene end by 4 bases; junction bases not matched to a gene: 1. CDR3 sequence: CASSDSAGGPDTQYF. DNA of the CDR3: TGTGCCAGCAGTGACTCAGCGGGGGGGCCAGATACGCAGTATTTT.

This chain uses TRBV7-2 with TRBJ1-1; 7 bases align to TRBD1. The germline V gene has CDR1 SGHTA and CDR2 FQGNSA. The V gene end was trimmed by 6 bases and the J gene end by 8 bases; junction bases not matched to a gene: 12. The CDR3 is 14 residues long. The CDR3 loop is CASSQWVGGLEAFF. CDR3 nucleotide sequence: TGTGCCAGCAGTCAATGGGTAGGGGGCCTAGAAGCTTTCTTT.

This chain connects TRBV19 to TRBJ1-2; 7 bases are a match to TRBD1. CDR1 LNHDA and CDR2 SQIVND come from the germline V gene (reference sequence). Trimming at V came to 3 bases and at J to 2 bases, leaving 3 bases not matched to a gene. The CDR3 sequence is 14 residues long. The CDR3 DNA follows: TGTGCCAGTAGTATTGGGACAGTCAACTATGGCTACACCTTC. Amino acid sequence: CASSIGTVNYGYTF.

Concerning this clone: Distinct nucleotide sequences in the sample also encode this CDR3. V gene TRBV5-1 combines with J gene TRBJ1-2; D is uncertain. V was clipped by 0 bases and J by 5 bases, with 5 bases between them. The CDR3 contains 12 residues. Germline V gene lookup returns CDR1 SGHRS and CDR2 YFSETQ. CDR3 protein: CASSLDGYGYTF. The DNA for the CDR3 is TGCGCCAGCAGCTTGGATGGGTATGGCTACACCTTC.

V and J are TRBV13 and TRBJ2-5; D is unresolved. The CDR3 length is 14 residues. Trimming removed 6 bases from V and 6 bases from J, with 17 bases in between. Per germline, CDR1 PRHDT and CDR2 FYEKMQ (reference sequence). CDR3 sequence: CASRISDPTQTQYF. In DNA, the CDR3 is TGTGCCAGCAGAATATCGGACCCTACCCAGACCCAGTACTTC.

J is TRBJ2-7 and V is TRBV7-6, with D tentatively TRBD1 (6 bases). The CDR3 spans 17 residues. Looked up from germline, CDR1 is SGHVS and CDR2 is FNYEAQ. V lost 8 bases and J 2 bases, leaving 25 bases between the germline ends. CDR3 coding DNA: TGTGCCAGCTCCTCGCAACCCAACCAGGGGACCCCCTACGAGCAGTACTTC. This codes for CASSSQPNQGTPYEQYF.

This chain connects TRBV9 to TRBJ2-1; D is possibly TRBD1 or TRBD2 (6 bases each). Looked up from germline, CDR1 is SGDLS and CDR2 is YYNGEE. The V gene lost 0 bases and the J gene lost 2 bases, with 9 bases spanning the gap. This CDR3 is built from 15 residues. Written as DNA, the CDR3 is TGTGCCAGCAGCGTAGAGGGGGGACCCTACAATGAGCAGTTCTTC. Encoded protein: CASSVEGGPYNEQFF.

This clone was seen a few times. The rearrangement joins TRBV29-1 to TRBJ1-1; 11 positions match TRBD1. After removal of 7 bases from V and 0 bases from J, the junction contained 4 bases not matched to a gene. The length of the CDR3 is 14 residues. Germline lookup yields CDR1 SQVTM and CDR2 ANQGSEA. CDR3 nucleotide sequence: TGCAGCGCGGGACAGGGGGAATTGAACACTGAAGCTTTCTTT. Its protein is CSAGQGELNTEAFF.

CDR3 bases: TGTGCCATCAGTGAGCTAGTCGTAGATACGCAGTATTTT. It codes for CAISELVVDTQYF. The rearrangement joins TRBV10-3 to TRBJ2-3, with D unresolved. This CDR3 comprises 13 residues. Trimming removed 2 bases from V and 5 bases from J, with 8 bases in between. The germline V gene encodes CDR1 ENHRY and CDR2 SYGVKD.

The CDR3 nucleotides are TGTGCCAGCAGCTCAGGGGCCGGCAATCAGCCCCAGCATTTT. It codes for CASSSGAGNQPQHF. The chain links TRBV7-9 to TRBJ1-5, with D perhaps matching TRBD1 (6 bases). The V and J ends lost 4 bases and 2 bases respectively, with 9 bases between them. The CDR3 totals 14 residues. Germline V CDR1 and CDR2: SEHNR, FQNEAQ (reference sequence).

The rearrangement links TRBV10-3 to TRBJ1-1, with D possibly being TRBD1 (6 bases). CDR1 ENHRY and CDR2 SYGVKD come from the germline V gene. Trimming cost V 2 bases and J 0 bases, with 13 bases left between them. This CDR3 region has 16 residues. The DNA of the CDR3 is TGTGCCATCAGTGAGAACCCGGGGGCGGTGAACACTGAAGCTTTCTTT. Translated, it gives CAISENPGAVNTEAFF.

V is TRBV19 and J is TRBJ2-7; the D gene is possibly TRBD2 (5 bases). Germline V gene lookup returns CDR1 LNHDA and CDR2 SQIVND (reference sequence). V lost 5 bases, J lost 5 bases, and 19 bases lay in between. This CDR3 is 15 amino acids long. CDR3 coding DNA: TGTGCCAGTAGTTATACGCCCGGAAGCGGCGACGAGCAGTACTTC. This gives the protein CASSYTPGSGDEQYF.

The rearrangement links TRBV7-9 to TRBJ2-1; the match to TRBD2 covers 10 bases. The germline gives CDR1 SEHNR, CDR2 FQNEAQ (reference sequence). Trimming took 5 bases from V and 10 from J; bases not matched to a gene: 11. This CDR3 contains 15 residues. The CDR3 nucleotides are TGTGCCAGCAGCATCCGCCTAGCGGGGGTCCGGGAGCAGTTCTTC. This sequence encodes CASSIRLAGVREQFF.

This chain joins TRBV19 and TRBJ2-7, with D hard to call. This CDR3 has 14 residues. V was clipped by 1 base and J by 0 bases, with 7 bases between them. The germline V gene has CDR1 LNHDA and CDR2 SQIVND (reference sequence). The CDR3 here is CASSIGHSSYEQYF. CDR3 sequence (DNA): TGTGCCAGTAGTATAGGACATTCCTCCTACGAGCAGTACTTC.

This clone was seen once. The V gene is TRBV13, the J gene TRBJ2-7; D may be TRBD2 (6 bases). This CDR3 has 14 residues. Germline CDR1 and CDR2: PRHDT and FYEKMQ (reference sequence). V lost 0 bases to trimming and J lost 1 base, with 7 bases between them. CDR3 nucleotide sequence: TGTGCCAGCAGCTTAGGCCGGGGGTCCTACGAGCAGTACTTC. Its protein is CASSLGRGSYEQYF.

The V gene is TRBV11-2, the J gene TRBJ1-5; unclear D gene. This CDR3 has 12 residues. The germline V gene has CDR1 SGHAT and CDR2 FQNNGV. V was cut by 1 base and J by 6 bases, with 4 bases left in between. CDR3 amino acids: CASSLAGQPQHF. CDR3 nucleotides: TGTGCCAGCAGCTTAGCTGGTCAGCCCCAGCATTTT.

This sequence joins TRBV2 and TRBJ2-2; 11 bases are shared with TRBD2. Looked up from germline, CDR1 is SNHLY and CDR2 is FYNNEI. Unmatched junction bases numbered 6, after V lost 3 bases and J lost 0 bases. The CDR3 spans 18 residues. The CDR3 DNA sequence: TGTGCCAGCAGTGAGTGGGGACTAGCGGAGACGAACACCGGGGAGCTGTTTTTT. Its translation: CASSEWGLAETNTGELFF.

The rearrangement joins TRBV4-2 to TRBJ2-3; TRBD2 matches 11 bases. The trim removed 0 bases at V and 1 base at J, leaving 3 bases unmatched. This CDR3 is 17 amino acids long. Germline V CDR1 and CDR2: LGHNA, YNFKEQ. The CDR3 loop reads CASSQDQLAGGTDTQYF. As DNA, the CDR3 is TGTGCCAGCAGCCAAGACCAACTAGCGGGGGGCACAGATACGCAGTATTTT.

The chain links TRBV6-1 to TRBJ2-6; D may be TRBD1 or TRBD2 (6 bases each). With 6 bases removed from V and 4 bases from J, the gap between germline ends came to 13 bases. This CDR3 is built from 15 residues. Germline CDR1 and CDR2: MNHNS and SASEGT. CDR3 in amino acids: CASSPRGAGANVLTF. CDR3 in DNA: TGTGCCAGCAGCCCGAGGGGGGCCGGGGCCAACGTCCTGACTTTC.

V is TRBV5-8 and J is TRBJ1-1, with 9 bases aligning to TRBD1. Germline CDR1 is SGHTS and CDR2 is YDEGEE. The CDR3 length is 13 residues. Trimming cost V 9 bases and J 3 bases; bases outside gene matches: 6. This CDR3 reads CAKQTGGDTEAFF. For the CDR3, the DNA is TGTGCCAAGCAGACAGGGGGGGACACTGAAGCTTTCTTT.

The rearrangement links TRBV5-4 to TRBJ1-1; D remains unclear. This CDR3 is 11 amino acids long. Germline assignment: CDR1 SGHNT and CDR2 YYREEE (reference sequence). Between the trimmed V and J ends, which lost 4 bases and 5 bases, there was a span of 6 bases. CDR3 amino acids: CASSTNTEAFF. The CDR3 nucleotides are TGTGCCAGCAGCACTAATACTGAAGCTTTCTTT.

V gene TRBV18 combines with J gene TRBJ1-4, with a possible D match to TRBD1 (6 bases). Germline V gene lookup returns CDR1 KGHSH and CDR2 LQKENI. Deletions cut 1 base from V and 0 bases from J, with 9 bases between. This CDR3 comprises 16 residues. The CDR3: CASSPQGEATNEKLFF. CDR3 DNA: TGTGCCAGCTCACCACAGGGGGAAGCAACTAATGAAAAACTGTTTTTT.

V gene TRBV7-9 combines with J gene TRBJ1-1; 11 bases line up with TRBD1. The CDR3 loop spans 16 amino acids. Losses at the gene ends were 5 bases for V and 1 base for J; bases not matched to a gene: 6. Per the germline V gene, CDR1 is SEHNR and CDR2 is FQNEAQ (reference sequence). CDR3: CASSPDRGLTNTEAFF. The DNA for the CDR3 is TGTGCCAGCAGCCCGGACAGGGGGCTGACGAACACTGAAGCTTTCTTT.

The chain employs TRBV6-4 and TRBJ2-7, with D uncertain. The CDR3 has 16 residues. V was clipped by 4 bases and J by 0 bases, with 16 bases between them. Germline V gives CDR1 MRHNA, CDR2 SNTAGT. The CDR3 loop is CASSGAVSGFSYEQYF. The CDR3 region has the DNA TGTGCCAGCAGTGGTGCAGTTTCGGGTTTCTCCTACGAGCAGTACTTC.

The CDR3 sequence is CASSLETHFEGITYEQYF. CDR3 nucleotide sequence: TGTGCCAGCAGCTTGGAAACGCATTTTGAAGGAATCACTTACGAGCAGTACTTC. This chain connects TRBV5-5 to TRBJ2-7, with no clear D. Germline lookup yields CDR1 SGHKS and CDR2 YYEKEE (reference sequence). The CDR3 is made up of 18 amino acids. The V and J ends lost 0 bases and 4 bases respectively, with 23 bases between them.

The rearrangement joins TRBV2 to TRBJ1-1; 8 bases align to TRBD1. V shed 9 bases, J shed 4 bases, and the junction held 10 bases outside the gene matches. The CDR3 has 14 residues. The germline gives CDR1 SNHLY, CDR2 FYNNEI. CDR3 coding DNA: TGTGCCAGGGTACTCATTACAGGGGGCACTGAAGCTTTCTTT. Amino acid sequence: CARVLITGGTEAFF.